Sequencing of this T cell receptor (beta chain) was carried out in a study of cytomegalovirus exposure and HLA in healthy donors. Study-wide findings and caveats: Association of a missense DCLRE1C variant with TCR beta V- and J-gene trimming was reported in a later analysis. An Asian-associated ancestry cluster reportedly showed fewer N-insertions than the approximately 670-donor mean in a later analysis.

The table lists this clone with a few counts. Its antigen is not known. With 60 Vbeta and 13 Jbeta primers, the PCR was carried out. Clones were sequenced by immunoSEQ multiplex PCR, and TCRdb holds only the in-frame ones, with some missing. The sample consists of about 190,000 clones, over 70% of them appearing once. From germline, CDR1 is MDHEN and CDR2 SYDVKM. V gave up 6 bases and J gave up 0 bases, with 9 bases separating them. The CDR3 covers 14 residues. The sample consisted of PBMCs. This receptor was obtained from a man aged 25 to 45 in good health and CMV-seronegative. The chain links TRBV28 to TRBJ1-3; D is unclear. Written as DNA, the CDR3 is TGTGCCAGCAGCTCAATTAGCTCTGGAAACACCATATATTTT. Translated, it gives CASSSISSGNTIYF.